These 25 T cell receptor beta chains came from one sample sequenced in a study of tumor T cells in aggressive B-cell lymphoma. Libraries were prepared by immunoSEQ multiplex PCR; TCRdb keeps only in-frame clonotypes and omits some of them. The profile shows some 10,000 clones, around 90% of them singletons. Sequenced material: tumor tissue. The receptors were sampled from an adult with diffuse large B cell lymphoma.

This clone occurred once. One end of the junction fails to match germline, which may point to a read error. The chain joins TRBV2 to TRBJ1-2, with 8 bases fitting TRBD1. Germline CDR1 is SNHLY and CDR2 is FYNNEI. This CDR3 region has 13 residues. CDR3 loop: CASSETGGYGYTF. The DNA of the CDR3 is TGCGCCAGCAGTGAAACAGGGGGCTATGGCTACACCTTC.

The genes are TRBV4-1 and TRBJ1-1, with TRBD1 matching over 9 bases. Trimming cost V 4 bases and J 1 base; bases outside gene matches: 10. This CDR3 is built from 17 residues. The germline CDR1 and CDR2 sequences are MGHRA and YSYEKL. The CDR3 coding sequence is TGCGCCAGCAGCCTCCCGGGCGGGACAGGGCGGAACACTGAAGCTTTCTTT. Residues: CASSLPGGTGRNTEAFF.

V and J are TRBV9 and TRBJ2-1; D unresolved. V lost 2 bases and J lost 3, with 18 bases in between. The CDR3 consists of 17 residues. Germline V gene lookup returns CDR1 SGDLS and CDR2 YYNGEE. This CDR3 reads CASSVSPISQGYNEQFF. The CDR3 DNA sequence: TGTGCCAGCAGCGTCTCCCCTATTAGCCAAGGCTACAATGAGCAGTTCTTC.

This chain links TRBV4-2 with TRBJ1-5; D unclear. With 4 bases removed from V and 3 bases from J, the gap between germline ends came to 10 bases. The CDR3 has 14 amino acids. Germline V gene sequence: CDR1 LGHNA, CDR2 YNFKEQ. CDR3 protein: CASSRGRDNQPQHF. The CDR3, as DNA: TGTGCCAGCAGCCGCGGACGGGACAATCAGCCCCAGCATTTT.

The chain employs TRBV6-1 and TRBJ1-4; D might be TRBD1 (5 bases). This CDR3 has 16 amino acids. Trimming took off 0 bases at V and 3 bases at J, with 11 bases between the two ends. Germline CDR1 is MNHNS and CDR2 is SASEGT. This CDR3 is CASSEANDSANEKLFF. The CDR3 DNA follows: TGTGCCAGCAGTGAAGCTAACGACAGTGCTAATGAAAAACTGTTTTTT.

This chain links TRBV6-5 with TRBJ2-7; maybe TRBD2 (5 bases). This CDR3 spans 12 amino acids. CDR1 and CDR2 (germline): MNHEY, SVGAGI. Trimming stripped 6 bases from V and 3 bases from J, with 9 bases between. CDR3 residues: CASSHGGYEQYF. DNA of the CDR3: TGTGCCAGCAGCCACGGAGGCTACGAGCAGTACTTC.

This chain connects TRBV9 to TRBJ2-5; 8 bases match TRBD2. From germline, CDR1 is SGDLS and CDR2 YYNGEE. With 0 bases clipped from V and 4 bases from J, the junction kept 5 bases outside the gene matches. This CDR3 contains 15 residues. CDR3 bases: TGTGCCAGCAGCGTAGGCGGGGGACTAGGAGAGACCCAGTACTTC. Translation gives CASSVGGGLGETQYF.

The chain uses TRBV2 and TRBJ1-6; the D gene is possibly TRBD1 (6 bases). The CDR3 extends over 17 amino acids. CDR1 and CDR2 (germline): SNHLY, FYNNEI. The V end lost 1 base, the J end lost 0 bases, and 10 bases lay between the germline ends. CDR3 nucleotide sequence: TGTGCCAGCAGTGAAGTGGGGGCCGACTCCTATAATTCACCCCTCCACTTT. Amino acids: CASSEVGADSYNSPLHF.

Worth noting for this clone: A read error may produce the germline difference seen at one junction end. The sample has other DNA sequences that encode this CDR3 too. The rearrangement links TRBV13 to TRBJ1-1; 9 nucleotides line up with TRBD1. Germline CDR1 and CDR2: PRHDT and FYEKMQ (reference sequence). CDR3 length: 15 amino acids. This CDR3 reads CASGQQGAVNTEAFF. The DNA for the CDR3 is TGTGCCAGCGGTCAACAGGGGGCGGTGAATACTGAAGCTTTCTTT.

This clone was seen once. CDR3 sequence (DNA): TGTGCCAGCAGCTTAGGCGCCGGGGCAGATACGCAGTATTTT. This translates into CASSLGAGADTQYF. The V call is TRBV7-9, the J call TRBJ2-3, with a weak D call TRBD2 (5 bases). This CDR3 contains 14 residues. Trimming stripped 1 base from V and 4 bases from J, with 9 bases between. Germline V lookup: CDR1 SEHNR, CDR2 FQNEAQ (reference sequence).

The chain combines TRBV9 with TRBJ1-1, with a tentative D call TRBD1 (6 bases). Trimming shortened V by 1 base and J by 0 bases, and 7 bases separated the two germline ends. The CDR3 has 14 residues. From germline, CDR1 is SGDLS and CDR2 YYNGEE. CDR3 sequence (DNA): TGTGCCAGCAGCGTAACAGGGCTGAACACTGAAGCTTTCTTT. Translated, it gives CASSVTGLNTEAFF.

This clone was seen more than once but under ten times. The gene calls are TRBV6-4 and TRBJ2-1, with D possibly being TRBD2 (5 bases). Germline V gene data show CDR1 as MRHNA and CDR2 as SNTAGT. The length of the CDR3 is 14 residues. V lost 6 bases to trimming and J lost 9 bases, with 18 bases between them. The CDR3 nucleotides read TGTGCCAGCAGAGAGCTAGCAGAGGTGGGTGAGCAGTTCTTC. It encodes CASRELAEVGEQFF.

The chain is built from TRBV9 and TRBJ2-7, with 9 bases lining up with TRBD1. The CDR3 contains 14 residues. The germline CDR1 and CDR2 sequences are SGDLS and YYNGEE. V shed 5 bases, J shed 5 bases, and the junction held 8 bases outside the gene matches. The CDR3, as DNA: TGTGCCAGCAGTCAAGGGACAGGGAATGACGAGCAGTACTTC. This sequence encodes CASSQGTGNDEQYF.

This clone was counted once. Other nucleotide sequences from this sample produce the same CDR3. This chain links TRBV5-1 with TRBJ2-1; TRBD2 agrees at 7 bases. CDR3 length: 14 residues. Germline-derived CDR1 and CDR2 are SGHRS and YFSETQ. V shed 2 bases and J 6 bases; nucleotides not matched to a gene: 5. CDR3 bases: TGCGCCAGCAGCTTCCAAGCGGGACTCAATGAGCAGTTCTTC. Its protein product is CASSFQAGLNEQFF. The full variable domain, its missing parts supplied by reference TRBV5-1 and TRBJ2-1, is KAGVTQTPRYLIKTRGQQVTLSCSPISGHRSVSWYQQTPGQGLQFLFEYFSETQRNKGNFPGRFSGRQFSNSRSEMNVSTLELGDSALYLCASSFQAGLNEQFFGPGTRLTVL.

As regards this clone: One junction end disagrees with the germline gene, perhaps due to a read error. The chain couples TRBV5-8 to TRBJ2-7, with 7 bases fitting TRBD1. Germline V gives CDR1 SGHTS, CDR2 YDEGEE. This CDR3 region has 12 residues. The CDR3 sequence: CASSLLGTAADF. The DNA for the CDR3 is TGTGCCAGCAGCTTGTTAGGGACAGCGGCCGACTTC.

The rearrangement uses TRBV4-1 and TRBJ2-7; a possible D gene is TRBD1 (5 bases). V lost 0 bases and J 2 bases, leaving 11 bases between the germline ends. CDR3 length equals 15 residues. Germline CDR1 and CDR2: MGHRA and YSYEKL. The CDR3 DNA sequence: TGCGCCAGCAGCCAAGAGGGGCAGCCTCCCTACGAGCAGTACTTC. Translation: CASSQEGQPPYEQYF.

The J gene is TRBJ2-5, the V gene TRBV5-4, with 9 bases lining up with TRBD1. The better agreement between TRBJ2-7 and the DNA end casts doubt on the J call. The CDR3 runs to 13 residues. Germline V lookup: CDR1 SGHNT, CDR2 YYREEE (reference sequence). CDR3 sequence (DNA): TGTGCCAGCAGCGGGGGACAGGGCTACGAGCAGTACTTC. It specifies CASSGGQGYEQYF.

In DNA form, the CDR3 reads TGTGCCAGCACACTAGCGGGGGGGCTTAGCACAGATACGCAGTATTTT. Amino acid sequence: CASTLAGGLSTDTQYF. The rearrangement joins TRBV2 to TRBJ2-3, with 13 bases lining up with TRBD2. V lost 7 bases to trimming and J lost 0 bases; unmatched junction nucleotides: 4. This CDR3 has 16 residues. Germline lookup yields CDR1 SNHLY and CDR2 FYNNEI. Variable domain in full (rest from reference TRBV2 and TRBJ2-3): EPEVTQTPSHQVTQMGQEVILRCVPISNHLYFYWYRQILGQKVEFLVSFYNNEISEKSEIFDDQFSVERPDGSNFTLKIRSTKLEDSAMYFCASTLAGGLSTDTQYFGPGTRLTVL.

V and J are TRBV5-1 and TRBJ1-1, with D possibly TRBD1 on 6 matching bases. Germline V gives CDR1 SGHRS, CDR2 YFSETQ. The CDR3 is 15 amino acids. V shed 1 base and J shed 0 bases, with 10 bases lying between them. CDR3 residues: CASSLLGALNTEAFF. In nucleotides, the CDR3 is TGCGCCAGCAGCTTGCTGGGGGCCCTGAACACTGAAGCTTTCTTT.

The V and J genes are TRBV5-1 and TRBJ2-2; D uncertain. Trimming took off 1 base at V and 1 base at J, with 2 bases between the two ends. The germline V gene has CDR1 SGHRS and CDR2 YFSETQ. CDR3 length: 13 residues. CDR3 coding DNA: TGCGCCAGCAGCTTGCGGAACACCGGGGAGCTGTTTTTT. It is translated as CASSLRNTGELFF.

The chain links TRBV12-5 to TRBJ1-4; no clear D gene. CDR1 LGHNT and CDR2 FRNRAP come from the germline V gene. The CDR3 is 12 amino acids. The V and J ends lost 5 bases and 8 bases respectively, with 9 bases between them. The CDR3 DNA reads TGTGCTAGTGGTCTCAGTAGCGAAAAACTGTTTTTT. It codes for CASGLSSEKLFF.

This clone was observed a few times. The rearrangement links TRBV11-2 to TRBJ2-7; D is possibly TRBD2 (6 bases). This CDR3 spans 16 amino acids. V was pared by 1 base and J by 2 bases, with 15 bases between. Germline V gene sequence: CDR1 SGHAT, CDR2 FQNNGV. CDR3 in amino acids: CASSLVGGVGPYEQYF. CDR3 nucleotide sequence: TGTGCCAGCAGCTTAGTCGGGGGAGTTGGGCCCTACGAGCAGTACTTC. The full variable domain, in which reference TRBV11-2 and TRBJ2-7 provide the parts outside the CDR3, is EAGVAQSPRYKIIEKRQSVAFWCNPISGHATLYWYQQILGQGPKLLIQFQNNGVVDDSQLPKDRFSAERLKGVDSTLKIQPAKLEDSAVYLCASSLVGGVGPYEQYFGPGTRLTVT.

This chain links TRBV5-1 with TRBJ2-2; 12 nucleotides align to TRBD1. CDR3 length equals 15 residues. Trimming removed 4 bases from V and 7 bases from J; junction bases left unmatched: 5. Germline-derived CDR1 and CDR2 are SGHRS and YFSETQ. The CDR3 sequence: CASSLGTGGHGELFF. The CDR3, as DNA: TGCGCCAGCAGCCTTGGGACAGGGGGCCACGGGGAGCTGTTTTTT.

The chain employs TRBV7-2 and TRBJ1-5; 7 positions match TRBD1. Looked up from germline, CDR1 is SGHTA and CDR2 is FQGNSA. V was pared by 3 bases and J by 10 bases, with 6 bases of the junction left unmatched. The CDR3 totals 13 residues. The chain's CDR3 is CASSFDREQPQHF. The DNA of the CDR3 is TGTGCCAGCAGCTTCGACAGGGAACAACCCCAGCATTTT.

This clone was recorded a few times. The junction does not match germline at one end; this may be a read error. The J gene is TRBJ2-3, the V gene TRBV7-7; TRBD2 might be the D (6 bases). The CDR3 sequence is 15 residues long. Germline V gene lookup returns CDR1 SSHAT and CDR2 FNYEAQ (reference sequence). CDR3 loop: CASSSSAGRQDTQYF. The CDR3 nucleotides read TGTGCTAGCAGCTCCTCGGCGGGGCGGCAAGATACGCAGTATTTT.